Below are 11 T cell receptor beta chains sequenced from a single sample in a study of Graves' ophthalmopathy and Graves' hyperthyroidism. From RNA, the CDR3 regions of TCR beta chains were amplified and sequenced. HTBI primers served in a first-round RT-PCR, which a second-round multiplex PCR followed. One entry per CDR3 protein, called by TCRdb with MiXCR from the multiplex PCR reads. The sample includes hundreds of thousands of distinct CDR3 sequences, just over 40% of them seen just once. Input material: peripheral blood. These receptors were obtained from an adult man with Graves' ophthalmopathy.

About this clonotype: A read error may explain this, as a much larger clone is one base away. The chain has TRBV7-9 and TRBJ2-2; TRBD1 aligns across 8 bases. The germline gives CDR1 SEHNR, CDR2 FQNEAQ (reference sequence). The CDR3 sequence is 15 residues long. CDR3 sequence reads: CAGSLVRGRAGELFF. The CDR3 bases are TGTGCCGGCAGCTTGGTCAGGGGGCGCGCCGGGGAGCTGTTTTTT.

The rearrangement uses TRBV25-1 and TRBJ2-6; TRBD1 is a possible D gene (6 bases). The CDR3 is made up of 16 amino acids. Trimming took off 8 bases at V and 1 base at J, with 15 bases between the two ends. Germline V gives CDR1 MGHDK, CDR2 SYGVNS. The CDR3 sequence: CASVAQGWSGANVLTF. Here the CDR3 DNA reads TGTGCCAGCGTTGCACAGGGTTGGTCTGGGGCCAACGTCCTGACTTTC.

Points on this clonotype: This clone may be a read error of a much larger clone one base away. The conserved closing phenylalanine or tryptophan is absent in this CDR3, likely reflecting a read error. CDR3 sequence (DNA): TGTGCCAGCAGTATGGACCCCTCCCCAACCCAGTACTGC. The encoded protein is CASSMDPSPTQYC. This chain joins TRBV12-3 or TRBV12-4 and TRBJ2-5; D unclear. The CDR3 runs 13 residues. V lost 5 bases and J lost 8, with 15 bases in between.

In this sample, this clonotype turned up many times. The V and J genes are TRBV11-2 and TRBJ2-7, with D perhaps matching TRBD1 (6 bases). Germline V CDR1 and CDR2: SGHAT, FQNNGV. CDR3 length equals 14 residues. Trimming took 5 bases from V and 6 from J, leaving 17 bases between them. CDR3 coding DNA: TGTGCCAGCAGCCCGTCCAGACAGGAAACCGAGCAGTACTTC. Translating it yields CASSPSRQETEQYF.

The chain uses TRBV29-1 and TRBJ1-5, with 10 bases that match TRBD1. CDR1 and CDR2 from the germline V gene are SQVTM and ANQGSEA. The CDR3 spans 14 residues. V lost 7 bases and J lost 5; bases outside the gene matches: 8. The DNA for the CDR3 is TGCAGCGCCGCGACAGGGGGCACTGATCAGCCCCAGCATTTT. As protein: CSAATGGTDQPQHF.

This clonotype occurred many times. The DNA of the CDR3 is TGTGCCAGCAGTCCGATCGACACCTTCAATCAGCCCCAGCATTTT. This gives the protein CASSPIDTFNQPQHF. The J gene is TRBJ1-5, the V gene TRBV6-2 or TRBV6-3; the D is unclear. CDR3 size: 15 residues. The germline V gene has CDR1 MNHEY and CDR2 SVGEGT. Between the trimmed V and J ends, which lost 5 bases and 3 bases, there was a span of 14 bases.

The gene calls are TRBV25-1 and TRBJ1-6; weak D call: TRBD1 (6 bases). The V and J ends lost 4 bases and 5 bases respectively, with 12 bases between them. This CDR3 is built from 15 residues. Germline V CDR1 and CDR2: MGHDK, SYGVNS. The CDR3 loop reads CASSVTGHHNSPLHF. The CDR3, as DNA: TGTGCCAGCAGTGTAACGGGACATCATAATTCACCCCTCCACTTT.

This clonotype has a count of ten or more. The chain has TRBV9 and TRBJ1-2, with D hard to call. Germline loops: CDR1 SGDLS, CDR2 YYNGEE. This CDR3 has 14 residues. The ends were cut back, 0 bases at V and 0 bases at J, with 6 bases in the middle. The CDR3 loop is CASSVDPTNYGYTF. The CDR3 DNA follows: TGTGCCAGCAGCGTAGACCCCACTAACTATGGCTACACCTTC.

The rearrangement uses TRBV10-3 and TRBJ1-2, with D possibly matching TRBD1 (6 bases). There are 16 residues in the CDR3. The V gene lost 5 bases and the J gene lost 8 bases, with 24 bases spanning the gap. CDR1 and CDR2 from the germline V gene are ENHRY and SYGVKD. The DNA for the CDR3 is TGTGCCATCAGTACGGACAGATCACCAGGCCTTCGAGGCTACACCTTC. It is translated as CAISTDRSPGLRGYTF.

V gene TRBV9 combines with J gene TRBJ2-5; D gene unclear. Trimming shortened V by 4 bases and J by 5 bases, and 12 bases separated the two germline ends. This CDR3 region has 13 residues. Looked up from germline, CDR1 is SGDLS and CDR2 is YYNGEE. As DNA, the CDR3 is TGTGCCAGCAGCCAAGTGTTTTCGGAGACCCAGTACTTC. Its protein product is CASSQVFSETQYF.

The rearrangement joins TRBV6-6 to TRBJ2-7; the D is unclear. V lost 9 bases to trimming and J lost 2 bases, with 14 bases between them. Germline CDR1 MNHNY, CDR2 SVGAGI (reference sequence). The CDR3 is made up of 13 amino acids. The CDR3 sequence is CASQSGLPYEQYF. For the CDR3, the DNA is TGTGCCAGTCAATCCGGGCTCCCCTACGAGCAGTACTTC.